Below, one TCR beta chain is given with its context. Its antigen remains unknown. The data are from a study of lymphopenia after photon versus proton radiotherapy. Regarding the study as a whole: Post-nadir TCR diversity decline inversely tracked overall survival among those who died.

The CDR3 sequence is 13 residues long. Trimming took 0 bases from V and 2 from J, leaving 5 bases between them. Germline CDR1 SGDLS, CDR2 YYNGEE. Some clones are missing from TCRdb's copy, which holds only in-frame ones; the method was immunoSEQ multiplex PCR. The sample yields 50,000 to 75,000 clones, about 86% seen once. The sequence was obtained from a middle-aged man with gastric cancer. The sequences come from peripheral blood, collected from a patient treated with photon-based radiotherapy. The genes are TRBV9 and TRBJ1-1; D is unresolved. CDR3 protein: CASSVDHNTEAFF. The CDR3, as DNA: TGTGCCAGCAGCGTAGATCATAACACTGAAGCTTTCTTT.